This entry concerns a single T cell receptor beta chain. The sample comes from a study of Tregs in tolerant kidney transplant recipients. The CDR3 spans 15 residues. J was trimmed by 6 bases and V by 0 bases; bases with no gene match: 5. Per germline, CDR1 GTSNPN and CDR2 SVGIG (reference sequence). Only in-frame clones appear in the TCRdb table, and some are missing; sequencing was by immunoSEQ multiplex PCR. The table includes some 240,000 clones, around 82% detected once. This rearrangement joins TRBV30 to TRBJ1-5, with 10 bases matching TRBD1. Sequencing input: CD4+ T cells from blood. This TCR came from a human donor in good health. The CDR3: CAWSVGDRGGQPQHF. In DNA, the CDR3 is TGTGCCTGGAGTGTAGGGGACAGGGGAGGTCAGCCCCAGCATTTT.